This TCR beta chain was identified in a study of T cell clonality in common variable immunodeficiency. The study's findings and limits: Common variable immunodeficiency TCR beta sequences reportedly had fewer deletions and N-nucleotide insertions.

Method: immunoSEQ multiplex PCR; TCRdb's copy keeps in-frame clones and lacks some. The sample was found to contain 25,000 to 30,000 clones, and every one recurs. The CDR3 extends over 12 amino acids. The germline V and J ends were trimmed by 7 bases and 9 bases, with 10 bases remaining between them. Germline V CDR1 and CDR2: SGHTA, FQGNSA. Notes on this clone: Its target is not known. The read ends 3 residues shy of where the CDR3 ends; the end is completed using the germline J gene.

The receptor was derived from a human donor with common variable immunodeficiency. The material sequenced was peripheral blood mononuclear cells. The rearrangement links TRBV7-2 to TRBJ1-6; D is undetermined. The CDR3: CASTVSLSPLHF. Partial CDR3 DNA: TGTGCCAGCACTGTGTCCCTTTCACCC. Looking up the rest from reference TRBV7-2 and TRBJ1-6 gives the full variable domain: GAGVSQSPSNKVTEKGKDVELRCDPISGHTALYWYRQSLGQGLEFLIYFQGNSAPDKSGLPSDRFSAERTGGSVSTLTIQRTQQEDSAVYLCASTVSLSPLHFGNGTRLTVT.